The following is a TCR beta chain sequence with its context. In the authors' workflow: Reference gene primer amplification gave estimated nucleated cell counts. The protocol was immunoSEQ multiplex PCR, while the TCRdb copy is restricted to in-frame clones and leaves out a portion. Clonal size and the V and J genes are those of that table, whereas D and trimming came from the DNA. The data show fewer than 200,000 clones, around 90% seen once. This sample is part of a study of blood T cell repertoires in COVID-19. Study-wide context: Acute and convalescent COVID-19 samples came from the United States, Italy and Spain. T cells, B-cell-depleted T cells, or PBMCs supplied cDNA or gDNA.

CDR3 length: 15 residues. Germline assignment: CDR1 SGHAT and CDR2 FQNNGV. The V gene lost 6 bases and the J gene lost 7 bases, with 19 bases spanning the gap. The sequenced sample consisted of peripheral blood. The sequence came from a man between 18 and 29 years old with COVID-19, enrolled during active disease. The genes are TRBV11-2 and TRBJ2-1; D perhaps matches TRBD2 (6 bases). For the CDR3, the DNA is TGTGCCAGCAGTTTCCTCTCCGGCGGGAAGAATGAGCAGTTCTTC. Translation: CASSFLSGGKNEQFF.